Sequencing of this T cell receptor (beta chain) was carried out in a study of cytomegalovirus exposure and HLA in healthy donors. Study-wide context: As an earlier analysis found, 180 million or so T cells yielded 117 million unique TCR beta sequences.

Germline V gene sequence: CDR1 WNHNN, CDR2 SYGVQD (reference sequence). Trimming shortened V by 7 bases and J by 0 bases, and 10 bases separated the two germline ends. The CDR3 sequence is 14 residues long. The PCR was carried out with 60 Vbeta primers and 13 Jbeta primers. The repertoire was sequenced with immunoSEQ multiplex PCR; TCRdb's copy has only in-frame clones and lacks some. The table has 100,000 to 150,000 clones, around 73% seen once. These donors counted as nominally healthy when sampled, but unrecorded immune exposures were likely. Investigators did not record CMV serostatus for this donor.

The chain recombines TRBV10-1 with TRBJ1-5; D is possibly TRBD1 (5 bases). This receptor was taken from a human donor in good health. Sequenced: PBMCs. CDR3 amino acids: CASTTGHSNQPQHF. CDR3 coding DNA: TGCGCCAGCACAACAGGCCATAGCAATCAGCCCCAGCATTTT.